This TCR beta chain comes out of a study of T cell repertoires in cytomegalovirus infection. Points from the study as a whole: Across the ex vivo response, the dominant clonotypes were HLA-C-restricted CMV-specific TCR beta clonotypes.

MiXCR was run by TCRdb on the reads, yielding one entry per CDR3 protein. Of 560,000 or so distinct CDR3 sequences listed, about 15% are singletons. This clonotype was found many times. What it binds is not known. The ends lost 5 bases at V and 6 bases at J; junction bases unmatched: 6. CDR1 and CDR2 (germline): SGHVS, FNYEAQ. This CDR3 is built from 14 residues. This receptor was taken from a human donor in good health (CMV status not recorded). Some clones in this sample may be carry-over from other donors' samples. This chain uses TRBV7-6 with TRBJ1-1; TRBD1 matches at 10 bases. Sequencing used CD8+ T cells from PBMCs. In nucleotides, the CDR3 is TGTGCCAGCAGCATGGGACAGGGGTTGGCTGAAGCTTTCTTT. Protein product: CASSMGQGLAEAFF.